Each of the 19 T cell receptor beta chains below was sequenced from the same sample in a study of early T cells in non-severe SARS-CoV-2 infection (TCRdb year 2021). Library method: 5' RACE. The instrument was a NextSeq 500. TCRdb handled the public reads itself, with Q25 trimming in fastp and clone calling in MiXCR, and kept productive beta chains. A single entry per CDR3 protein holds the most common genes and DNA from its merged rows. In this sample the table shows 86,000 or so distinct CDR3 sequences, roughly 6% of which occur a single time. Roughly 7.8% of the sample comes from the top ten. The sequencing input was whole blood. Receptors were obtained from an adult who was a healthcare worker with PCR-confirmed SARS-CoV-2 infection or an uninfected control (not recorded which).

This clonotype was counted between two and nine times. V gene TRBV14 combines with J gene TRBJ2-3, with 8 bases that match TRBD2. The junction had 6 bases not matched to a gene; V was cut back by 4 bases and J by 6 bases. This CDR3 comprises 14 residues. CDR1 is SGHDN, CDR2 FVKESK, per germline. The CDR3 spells CASSPGRAMDTQYF. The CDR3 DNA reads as TGTGCCAGCAGCCCCGGGAGGGCCATGGATACGCAGTATTTT.

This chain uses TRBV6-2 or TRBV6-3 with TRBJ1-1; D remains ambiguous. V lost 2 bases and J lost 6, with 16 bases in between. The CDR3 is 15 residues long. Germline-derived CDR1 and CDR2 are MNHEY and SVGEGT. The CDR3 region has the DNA TGTGCCAGCAGTTACCACACCCTAGGTGACCCTGAAGCTTTCTTT. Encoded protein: CASSYHTLGDPEAFF.

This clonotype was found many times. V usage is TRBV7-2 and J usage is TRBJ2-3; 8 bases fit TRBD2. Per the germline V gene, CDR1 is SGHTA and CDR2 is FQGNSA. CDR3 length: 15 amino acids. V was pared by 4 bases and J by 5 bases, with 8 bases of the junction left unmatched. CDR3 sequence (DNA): TGTGCCAGCAGCTCGAAGAGCGGGAGTAGAGATACGCAGTATTTT. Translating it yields CASSSKSGSRDTQYF. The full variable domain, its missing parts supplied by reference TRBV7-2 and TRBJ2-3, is GAGVSQSPSNKVTEKGKDVELRCDPISGHTALYWYRQSLGQGLEFLIYFQGNSAPDKSGLPSDRFSAERTGGSVSTLTIQRTQQEDSAVYLCASSSKSGSRDTQYFGPGTRLTVL.

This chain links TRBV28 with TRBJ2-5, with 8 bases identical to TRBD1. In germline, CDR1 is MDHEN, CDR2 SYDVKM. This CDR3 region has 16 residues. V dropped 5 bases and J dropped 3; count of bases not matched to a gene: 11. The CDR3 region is CASSRDRGNLKETQYF. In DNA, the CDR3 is TGTGCCAGCAGTCGAGACAGGGGAAACCTTAAAGAGACCCAGTACTTC.

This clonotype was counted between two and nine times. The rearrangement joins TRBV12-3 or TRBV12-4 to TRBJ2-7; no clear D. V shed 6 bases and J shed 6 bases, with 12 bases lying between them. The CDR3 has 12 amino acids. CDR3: CASSPFGSEQYF. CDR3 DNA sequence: TGTGCCAGCAGCCCCTTTGGTAGCGAGCAGTACTTC.

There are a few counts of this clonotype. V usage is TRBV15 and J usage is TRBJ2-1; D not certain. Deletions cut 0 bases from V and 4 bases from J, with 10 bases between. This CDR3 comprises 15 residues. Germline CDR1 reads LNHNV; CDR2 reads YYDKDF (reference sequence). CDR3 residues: CATSRDQGLYNEQFF. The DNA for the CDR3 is TGTGCCACCAGCAGAGATCAAGGGCTGTACAATGAGCAGTTCTTC.

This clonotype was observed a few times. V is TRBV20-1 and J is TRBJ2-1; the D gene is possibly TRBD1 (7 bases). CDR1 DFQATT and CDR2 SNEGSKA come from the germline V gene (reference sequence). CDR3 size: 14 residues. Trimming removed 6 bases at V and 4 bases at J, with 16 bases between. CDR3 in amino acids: CSAPGDRDYNEQFF. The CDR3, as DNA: TGCAGTGCCCCGGGAGACAGGGATTACAATGAGCAGTTCTTC.

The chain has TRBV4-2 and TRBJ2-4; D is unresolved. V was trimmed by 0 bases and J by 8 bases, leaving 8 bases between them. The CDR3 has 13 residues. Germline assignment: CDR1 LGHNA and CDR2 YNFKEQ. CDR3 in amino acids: CASSQEMGHIQYF. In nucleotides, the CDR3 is TGTGCCAGCAGCCAAGAGATGGGTCACATTCAGTACTTC.

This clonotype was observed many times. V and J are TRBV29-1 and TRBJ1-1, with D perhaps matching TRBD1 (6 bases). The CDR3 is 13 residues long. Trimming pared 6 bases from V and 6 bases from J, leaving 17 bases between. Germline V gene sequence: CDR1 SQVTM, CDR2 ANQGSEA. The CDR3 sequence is CSVKQGVGAEAFF. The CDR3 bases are TGCAGCGTCAAACAGGGAGTCGGGGCTGAAGCTTTCTTT.

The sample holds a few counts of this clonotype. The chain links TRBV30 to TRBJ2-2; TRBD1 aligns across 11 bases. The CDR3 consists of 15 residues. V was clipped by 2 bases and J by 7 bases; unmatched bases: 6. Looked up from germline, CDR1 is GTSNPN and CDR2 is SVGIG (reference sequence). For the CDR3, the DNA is TGTGCCTGGAGTAGGCCGGGACAGGGGGTCGGGGAGCTGTTTTTT. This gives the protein CAWSRPGQGVGELFF.

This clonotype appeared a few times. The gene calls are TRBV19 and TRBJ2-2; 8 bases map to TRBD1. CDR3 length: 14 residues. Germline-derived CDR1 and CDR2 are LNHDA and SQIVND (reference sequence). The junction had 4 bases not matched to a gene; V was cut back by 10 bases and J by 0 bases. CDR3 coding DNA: TGTGCCACCATGACAGGGGCGAACACCGGGGAGCTGTTTTTT. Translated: CATMTGANTGELFF. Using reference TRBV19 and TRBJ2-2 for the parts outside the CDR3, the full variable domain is DGGITQSPKYLFRKEGQNVTLSCEQNLNHDAMYWYRQDPGQGLRLIYYSQIVNDFQKGDIAEGYSVSREKKESFPLTVTSAQKNPTAFYLCATMTGANTGELFFGEGSRLTVL.

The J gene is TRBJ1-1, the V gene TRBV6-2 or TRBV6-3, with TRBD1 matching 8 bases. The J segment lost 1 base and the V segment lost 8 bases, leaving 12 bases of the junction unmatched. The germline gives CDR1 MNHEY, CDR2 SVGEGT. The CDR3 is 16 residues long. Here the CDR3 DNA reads TGTGCCAGCGGAGACAGGGGAGGAAGTTGGAACACTGAAGCTTTCTTT. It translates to CASGDRGGSWNTEAFF.

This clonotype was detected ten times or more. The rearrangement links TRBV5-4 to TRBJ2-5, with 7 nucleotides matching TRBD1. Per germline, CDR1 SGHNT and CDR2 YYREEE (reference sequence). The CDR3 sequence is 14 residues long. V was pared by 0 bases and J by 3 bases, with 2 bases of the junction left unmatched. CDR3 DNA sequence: TGTGCCAGCAGCTTGGTAGGGACAGAAGAGACCCAGTACTTC. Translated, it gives CASSLVGTEETQYF.

The CDR3 DNA reads TGTGCCAGCAGCCTGACAGGCATTGATGAGCAGTTCTTC. It yields the protein CASSLTGIDEQFF. The chain has TRBV3-1 and TRBJ2-1; D might be TRBD1 (6 bases). V was pared by 4 bases and J by 8 bases, with 12 bases between. Germline V CDR1 and CDR2: LGHDT, YNNKEL (reference sequence). This CDR3 contains 13 residues.

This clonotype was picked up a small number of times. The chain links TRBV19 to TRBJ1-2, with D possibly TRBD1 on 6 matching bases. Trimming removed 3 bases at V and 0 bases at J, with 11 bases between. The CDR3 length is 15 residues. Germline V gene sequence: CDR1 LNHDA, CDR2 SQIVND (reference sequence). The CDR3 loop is CASSITWTANYGYTF. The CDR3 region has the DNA TGTGCCAGTAGTATCACTTGGACAGCTAACTATGGCTACACCTTC.

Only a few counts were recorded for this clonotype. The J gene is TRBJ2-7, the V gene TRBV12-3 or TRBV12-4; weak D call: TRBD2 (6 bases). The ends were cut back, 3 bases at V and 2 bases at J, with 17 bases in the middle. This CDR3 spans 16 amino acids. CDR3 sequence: CASSLGGGRVPYEQYF. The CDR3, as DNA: TGTGCCAGCAGTTTGGGAGGAGGGAGAGTCCCCTACGAGCAGTACTTC.

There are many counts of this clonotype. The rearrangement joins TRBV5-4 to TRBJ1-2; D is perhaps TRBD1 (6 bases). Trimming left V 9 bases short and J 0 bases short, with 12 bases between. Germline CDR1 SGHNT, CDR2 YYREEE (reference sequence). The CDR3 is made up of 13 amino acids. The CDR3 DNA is TGTGCCACCAGGACAGCTACTAACTATGGCTACACCTTC. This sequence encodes CATRTATNYGYTF.

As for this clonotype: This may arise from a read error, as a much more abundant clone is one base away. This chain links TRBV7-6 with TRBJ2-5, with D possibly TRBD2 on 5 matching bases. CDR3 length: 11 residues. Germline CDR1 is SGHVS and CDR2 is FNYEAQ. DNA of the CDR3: TGTGTCACCGGACTTGGGGAGACCCAGTACTTC. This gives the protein CVTGLGETQYF.

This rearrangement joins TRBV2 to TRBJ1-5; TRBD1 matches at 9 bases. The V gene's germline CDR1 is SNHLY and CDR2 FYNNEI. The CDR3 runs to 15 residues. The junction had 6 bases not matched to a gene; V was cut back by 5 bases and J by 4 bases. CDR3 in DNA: TGTGCCAGCAGTAAAACAGGGGGCCGGAATCAGCCCCAGCATTTT. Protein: CASSKTGGRNQPQHF.